The 9 T cell receptor delta chains listed next were all sequenced from one sample in a study of γδ T cells in repeated Plasmodium falciparum infection. TCRdb re-called clones from the multiplex PCR reads using CATT. The sample has more than 70,000 delta-chain clones, more than 0.85% seen once; the top ten hold just under 10%. Flow sorting of PBMC yielded separate Vgamma9/Vdelta2+ and Vdelta2-negative gammadelta T cell populations for bulk repertoire analysis. The specimen was gamma-delta T cells from blood. Receptors originate from a pool of human donors (malaria-infected and uninfected, not separated).

As regards this clone: A much larger clone is a single base away; this may be a read error. V and J are TRDV1 and TRDJ1; 11 bases fit TRDD3. TCRdb gives no J gene; it was assigned here by matching the DNA to germline. V shed 4 bases, J shed 4 bases, and the junction held 20 bases outside the gene matches. This CDR3 comprises 20 residues. Germline V gene data show CDR1 as TSWWSYY and CDR2 as QGS. CDR3 sequence reads: CALGADTGGYIEPPRDKLIF. The CDR3 nucleotides are TGTGCTCTTGGGGCGGATACTGGGGGATATATAGAGCCCCCACGCGATAAACTCATCTTT.

This clone was found a few times. The protein in TCRdb stems from a much larger clone and differs at residue 13 from this DNA's translation, likely a read error; here the protein is translated from the DNA. V gene TRDV1 combines with J gene TRDJ1, with D possibly matching TRDD2 (5 bases). As TCRdb names no J gene, one was assigned here on the basis of a DNA match to germline. CDR1 is TSWWSYY and CDR2 is QGS in the germline V gene. The CDR3 runs 18 residues. The germline V and J ends were trimmed by 0 bases and 9 bases, with 26 bases remaining between them. CDR3 sequence reads: CALGELSTTLLPAMELIF. The CDR3 DNA follows: TGTGCTCTTGGGGAACTATCCACGACCCTACTACCTGCAATGGAACTCATCTTT.

This clone was seen only a few times. TCRdb's entry gives the protein of a much larger clone, which mismatches this DNA's translation at residue 9, likely from a read error; the protein reported here is translated from the DNA. The chain recombines TRDV2 with TRDJ1, with D possibly being TRDD1 (5 bases). Germline V lookup: CDR1 GEAIGNYY, CDR2 EKD. V was pared by 1 base and J by 7 bases, with 12 bases between. CDR3 length: 13 amino acids. The CDR3 coding sequence is TGTGCCTGTGACACAATAGGTTCCGGTAAACTCATCTTT. It is translated as CACDTIGSGKLIF.

With respect to this clone: A read error likely explains why the TCRdb protein, taken from a much larger clone, differs from this DNA's translation at residue 5; the protein shown is translated from the DNA. The chain joins TRDV2 to TRDJ1; no definite D call. Since TCRdb gives no J gene, matching the DNA to germline was used here to assign it. With 2 bases removed from V and 0 bases from J, the gap between germline ends came to 12 bases. CDR1 and CDR2 from the germline V gene are GEAIGNYY and EKD. The CDR3 is made up of 15 amino acids. The CDR3 DNA reads as TGTGCCTGTGACATCCTGGCCCCGTACACCGATAAACTCATCTTT. This gives the protein CACDILAPYTDKLIF.

As to this clone: TCRdb pairs this DNA with a much larger clone's protein that differs at residue 6, likely a read error; the protein shown was translated from the DNA. The V and J genes are TRDV1 and TRDJ1; D is ambiguous. TCRdb leaves out the J gene; it was filled in here by matching the DNA to germline. The germline CDR1 and CDR2 sequences are TSWWSYY and QGS. Trimming left V 2 bases short and J 2 bases short, with 21 bases between. This CDR3 has 18 amino acids. CDR3 coding DNA: TGTGCTCTTGGGGAAGTCTGCGATAAACGATATTGGACCGATAAACTCATCTTT. As protein: CALGEVCDKRYWTDKLIF.

Notes on this clone: A read error is the likely source, as a far larger clone sits one nucleotide away. At the DNA level, this CDR3 is encoded by other sequences in the same sample as well. The rearrangement uses TRDV2 and TRDJ1; the D gene is possibly TRDD3 (6 bases). TCRdb does not report a J gene; here it was assigned by matching the DNA to germline references. Trimming stripped 0 bases from V and 2 bases from J, with 15 bases between. Germline V lookup: CDR1 GEAIGNYY, CDR2 EKD. The CDR3 extends over 16 amino acids. CDR3: CACDTVGSIRTDKLIF. CDR3 coding DNA: TGTGCCTGTGACACCGTCGGGTCGATACGTACCGATAAACTCATCTTT.

Only a few counts were recorded for this clone. The translation of this DNA and the TCRdb protein of a much larger clone differ at residue 15, probably owing to a read error; the protein shown here is translated from the DNA. The rearrangement uses TRDV1 and TRDJ1, with TRDD3 matching 11 bases. V shed 2 bases and J 2 bases; nucleotides not matched to a gene: 28. Germline V gene data show CDR1 as TSWWSYY and CDR2 as QGS. This CDR3 spans 24 amino acids. CDR3 sequence (DNA): TGTGCTCTTGGGGAATCACGACCATCCCTAGTACTGGGGGATATGCTGGTTAAGACCGATAAACTCATCTTT. Protein: CALGESRPSLVLGDMLVKTDKLIF.

This clone turned up a few times. The translation of this DNA and the TCRdb protein of a much larger clone differ at residue 12, probably owing to a read error; the protein shown here is translated from the DNA. The chain uses TRDV2 and TRDJ3; 9 nucleotides align to TRDD3. Matching the DNA to germline supplied the J gene, which TCRdb does not give. This CDR3 spans 18 amino acids. The V gene's germline CDR1 is GEAIGNYY and CDR2 EKD. The CDR3 sequence is CACDTIGGYSWGTRQMFF. In nucleotides, the CDR3 is TGTGCCTGTGACACCATCGGGGGATACTCCTGGGGCACCCGACAGATGTTTTTC.

As regards this clone: This DNA's translation and the protein TCRdb lists, from a much larger clone, do not match at residue 6, likely due to a read error; the protein shown is translated from the DNA. This chain joins TRDV1 and TRDJ1; D remains ambiguous. Here the J gene came from matching the DNA to germline, since TCRdb omits it. V lost 3 bases to trimming and J lost 0 bases, with 26 bases between them. The CDR3 covers 20 residues. Germline V gene data show CDR1 as TSWWSYY and CDR2 as QGS. The CDR3 nucleotides are TGTGCTCTTGGGGAGCGCCCCTCGTATCAAATTACTTCGTACACCGATAAACTCATCTTT. Translating gives CALGERPSYQITSYTDKLIF.